The source of this T cell receptor beta chain is a study of cytomegalovirus exposure and HLA in healthy donors. Donors in the study were healthy people who gave bone marrow. The primer mix had 60 Vbeta and 13 Jbeta primers. The data were produced by immunoSEQ multiplex PCR, yet TCRdb's version contains in-frame clones alone and is incomplete. This table holds 100,000 to 150,000 clones, roughly 82% found once. Sequenced material: PBMCs. The sequence was obtained from a young man in good health and CMV-seropositive.

CDR3 in amino acids: CASSSQANTEAFF. The CDR3, as DNA: TGTGCCAGCAGCTCTCAGGCGAACACTGAAGCTTTCTTT. The V call is TRBV7-6, the J call TRBJ1-1; no reliable D call. Trimming stripped 4 bases from V and 1 base from J, with 7 bases between. The CDR3 sequence is 13 residues long. The germline V gene encodes CDR1 SGHVS and CDR2 FNYEAQ. The whole variable domain, filled in from reference TRBV7-6 and TRBJ1-1, reads GAGVSQSPRYKVTKRGQDVALRCDPISGHVSLYWYRQALGQGPEFLTYFNYEAQQDKSGLPNDRFSAERPEGSISTLTIQRTEQRDSAMYRCASSSQANTEAFFGQGTRLTVV.